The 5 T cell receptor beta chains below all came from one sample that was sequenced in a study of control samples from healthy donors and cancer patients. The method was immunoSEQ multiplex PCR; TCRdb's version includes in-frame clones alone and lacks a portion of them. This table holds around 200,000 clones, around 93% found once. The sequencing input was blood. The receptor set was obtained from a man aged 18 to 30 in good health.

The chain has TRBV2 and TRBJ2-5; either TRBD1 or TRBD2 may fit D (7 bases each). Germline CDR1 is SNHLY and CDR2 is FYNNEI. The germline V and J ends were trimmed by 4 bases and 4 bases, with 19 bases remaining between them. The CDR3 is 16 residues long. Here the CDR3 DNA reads TGTGCCAGCAGTGGAGGGCCAGGGGGAGGGGCAGAGACCCAGTACTTC. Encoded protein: CASSGGPGGGAETQYF.

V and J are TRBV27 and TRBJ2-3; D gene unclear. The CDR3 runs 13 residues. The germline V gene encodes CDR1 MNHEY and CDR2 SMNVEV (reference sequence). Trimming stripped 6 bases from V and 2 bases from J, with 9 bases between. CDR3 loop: CASREPNTDTQYF. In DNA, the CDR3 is TGTGCCAGCAGGGAACCTAACACAGATACGCAGTATTTT.

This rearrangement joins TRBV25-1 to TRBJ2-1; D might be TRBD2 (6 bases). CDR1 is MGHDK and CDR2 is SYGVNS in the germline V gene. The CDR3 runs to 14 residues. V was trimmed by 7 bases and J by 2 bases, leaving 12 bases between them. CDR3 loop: CASIGDLPYNEQFF. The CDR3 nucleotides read TGTGCCAGCATAGGGGACTTGCCCTACAATGAGCAGTTCTTC. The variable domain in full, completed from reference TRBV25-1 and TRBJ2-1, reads EADIYQTPRYLVIGTGKKITLECSQTMGHDKMYWYQQDPGMELHLIHYSYGVNSTEKGDLSSESTVSRIRTEHFPLTLESARPSHTSQYLCASIGDLPYNEQFFGPGTRLTVL.

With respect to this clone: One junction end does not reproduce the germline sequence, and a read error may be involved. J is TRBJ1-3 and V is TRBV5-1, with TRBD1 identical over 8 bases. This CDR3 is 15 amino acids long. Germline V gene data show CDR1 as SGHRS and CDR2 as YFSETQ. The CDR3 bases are TGCGCCAGCAGCCAAAGGACAGGGCATGGAGACACCATATATTTT. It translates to CASSQRTGHGDTIYF.

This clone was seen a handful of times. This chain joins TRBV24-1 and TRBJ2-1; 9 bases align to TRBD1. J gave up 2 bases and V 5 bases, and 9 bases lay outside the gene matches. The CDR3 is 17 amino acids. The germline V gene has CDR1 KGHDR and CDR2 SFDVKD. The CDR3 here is CATSVGVGTGPYNEQFF. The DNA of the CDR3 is TGTGCCACCAGTGTAGGAGTCGGGACAGGGCCCTACAATGAGCAGTTCTTC.